Each of the 19 T cell receptor beta chains below was sequenced from the same sample in a study of blood T cells in healthy people across ages. Combining a sample-barcoded 5' primer with a J-beta primer mix, a second PCR ran for roughly 6 to 11 cycles. From the 5' RACE reads, TCRdb called clonotypes with MiXCR, one entry per CDR3 protein. Here the sample spans hundreds of thousands of distinct CDR3 sequences, 58% being singletons. Source material: blood. These receptors were collected from a man aged 30-40 years in good health.

This clonotype was seen many times. V gene TRBV2 combines with J gene TRBJ2-3, with no clear D. The germline V and J ends were trimmed by 7 bases and 6 bases, with 11 bases remaining between them. CDR1 and CDR2 (germline): SNHLY, FYNNEI. The length of the CDR3 is 12 residues. CDR3 coding DNA: TGTGCCAGCAAGGACCCAGCGGATACGCAGTATTTT. It codes for CASKDPADTQYF.

This clonotype appeared many times. This chain joins TRBV5-1 and TRBJ2-7; D unclear. Germline-derived CDR1 and CDR2 are SGHRS and YFSETQ. Trimming cost V 0 bases and J 6 bases, with 13 bases left between them. The CDR3 is 14 residues long. The CDR3 DNA follows: TGCGCCAGCAGCTTGGGGACCAGGACGGGCGAGCAGTACTTC. Encoded protein: CASSLGTRTGEQYF.

This clonotype has more than one count but fewer than ten. The rearrangement uses TRBV20-1 and TRBJ2-7; TRBD1 aligns across 7 bases. Germline CDR1 reads DFQATT; CDR2 reads SNEGSKA (reference sequence). Trimming at V came to 6 bases and at J to 5 bases, leaving 10 bases not matched to a gene. There are 13 residues in the CDR3. The chain's CDR3 is CSALSTGEDEQYF. CDR3 nucleotides: TGCAGTGCGCTTAGCACAGGGGAAGACGAGCAGTACTTC.

This rearrangement joins TRBV3-1 to TRBJ2-7; unclear D gene. The CDR3 has 12 residues. Trimming stripped 5 bases from V and 5 bases from J, with 10 bases between. Per germline, CDR1 LGHDT and CDR2 YNNKEL (reference sequence). The CDR3 loop is CASSKFAHEQYF. The CDR3 nucleotides are TGTGCCAGCAGCAAATTCGCACACGAGCAGTACTTC.

On this clonotype: At one boundary the junction diverges from the germline segment, which might be a read error. The chain joins TRBV18 to TRBJ1-6; TRBD1 agrees at 10 bases. The germline V gene encodes CDR1 KGHSH and CDR2 LQKENI. The length of the CDR3 is 16 residues. DNA for the CDR3: TGTGCCGGCTCACCGGCGACAGGGGGCAATAATTCACCCCTCCACTTT. This sequence encodes CAGSPATGGNNSPLHF.

This clonotype was recorded a few times. The chain couples TRBV20-1 to TRBJ2-2; tentatively, D is TRBD1 or TRBD2 (6 bases each). Germline V gene data show CDR1 as DFQATT and CDR2 as SNEGSKA (reference sequence). The CDR3 covers 15 residues. V was shortened by 6 bases and J by 6 bases, with 20 bases between the two germline ends. The chain's CDR3 is CSAPGGAGVSGELFF. CDR3 nucleotides: TGCAGTGCCCCAGGCGGGGCAGGGGTGTCCGGGGAGCTGTTTTTT.

The CDR3 here is CASGNNERGFQETQYF. CDR3 nucleotide sequence: TGTGCCAGCGGAAACAATGAGCGGGGTTTCCAAGAGACCCAGTACTTC. The rearrangement uses TRBV6-2 or TRBV6-3 and TRBJ2-5; the match to TRBD2 covers 7 bases. Per germline, CDR1 MNHEY and CDR2 SVGEGT. The CDR3 covers 16 residues. J lost 1 base, V lost 8 bases, and 13 bases had no gene match.

The chain combines TRBV2 with TRBJ2-1; TRBD1 matches 9 bases. CDR3 size: 16 residues. CDR1 is SNHLY and CDR2 is FYNNEI in the germline V gene. With V trimmed by 0 bases and J by 2 bases, 2 bases remained unmatched. CDR3: CASSEAGQGPYNEQFF. In DNA, the CDR3 is TGTGCCAGCAGTGAAGCAGGACAGGGGCCCTACAATGAGCAGTTCTTC.

This rearrangement joins TRBV12-3 or TRBV12-4 to TRBJ1-6, with a tentative D call TRBD1 (5 bases). Trimming took 6 bases from V and 5 from J, leaving 11 bases between them. CDR3 length: 14 amino acids. The CDR3: CASRPLGDNSPLHF. The CDR3 DNA reads TGTGCCAGCAGACCCTTGGGGGATAATTCACCCCTCCACTTT.

This clonotype was detected only once. The chain carries TRBV20-1 and TRBJ2-5; perhaps TRBD1 as D (6 bases). Germline CDR1 and CDR2: DFQATT and SNEGSKA (reference sequence). The CDR3 length is 14 residues. With 2 bases removed from V and 5 bases from J, the gap between germline ends came to 15 bases. CDR3 nucleotide sequence: TGCAGTGCTAGACCCGGGGTTGGACAGGAGACCCAGTACTTC. This encodes CSARPGVGQETQYF.

The V call is TRBV4-3, the J call TRBJ2-7; 8 bases fit TRBD1. Germline V gene sequence: CDR1 LGHNA, CDR2 YSLEER. The V gene end was trimmed by 3 bases and the J gene end by 3 bases; junction bases not matched to a gene: 7. This CDR3 is built from 15 residues. CDR3 nucleotide sequence: TGCGCCAGCAGCCAGCAACAGGGGGTAAACTACGAGCAGTACTTC. Its translation: CASSQQQGVNYEQYF.

This chain joins TRBV20-1 and TRBJ2-1, with 7 bases that match TRBD2. The CDR3 covers 17 residues. Germline V gene data show CDR1 as DFQATT and CDR2 as SNEGSKA (reference sequence). V shed 0 bases, J shed 3 bases, and the junction held 11 bases outside the gene matches. The CDR3 DNA reads TGCAGTGCTAGAGATGACTGGTCTAGCGGTAACTACAATGAGCAGTTCTTC. Translated: CSARDDWSSGNYNEQFF.

There are many counts of this clonotype. V usage is TRBV3-1 and J usage is TRBJ1-6; D gene unclear. Looked up from germline, CDR1 is LGHDT and CDR2 is YNNKEL (reference sequence). The CDR3 spans 13 residues. The V end was cut by 1 base, the J end by 7 bases, with 5 bases between. The CDR3 DNA sequence: TGTGCCAGCAGCCAAGTAAGAAATTCACCCCTCCACTTT. Translated: CASSQVRNSPLHF.

V usage is TRBV27 and J usage is TRBJ2-7; 10 nucleotides align to TRBD1. CDR3 length: 15 residues. Per the germline V gene, CDR1 is MNHEY and CDR2 is SMNVEV (reference sequence). With V trimmed by 5 bases and J by 1 base, 5 bases remained unmatched. In nucleotides, the CDR3 is TGTGCCAGCAGTAGACAGGGGGCCTCGTCCTACGAGCAGTACTTC. Protein sequence: CASSRQGASSYEQYF.

The V gene is TRBV6-5, the J gene TRBJ2-1, with TRBD2 as a possible D gene (7 bases). V shed 2 bases and J shed 7 bases, with 15 bases lying between them. Germline V CDR1 and CDR2: MNHEY, SVGAGI. The CDR3 length is 15 residues. CDR3 loop: CASSYGGAGRNEQFF. The DNA of the CDR3 is TGTGCCAGCAGTTACGGGGGGGCCGGTCGAAATGAGCAGTTCTTC.

The J gene is TRBJ2-7, the V gene TRBV2, with 11 bases matching TRBD2. V lost 7 bases and J lost 0; bases outside the gene matches: 2. Germline V CDR1 and CDR2: SNHLY, FYNNEI. The CDR3 totals 14 residues. The DNA of the CDR3 is TGTGCCAGCACCACTAGCGGGAGCTCCTACGAGCAGTACTTC. Its translation: CASTTSGSSYEQYF.

The rearrangement links TRBV12-3 or TRBV12-4 to TRBJ1-1; no clear D. The CDR3 runs to 13 residues. Trimming cost V 1 base and J 5 bases, with 8 bases left between them. DNA for the CDR3: TGTGCCAGCAGTTTAGGTGCAGCGACTGAAGCTTTCTTT. It translates to CASSLGAATEAFF.

V and J are TRBV10-3 and TRBJ2-5, with 10 bases matching TRBD1. The germline V gene has CDR1 ENHRY and CDR2 SYGVKD. V lost 6 bases, J lost 4 bases, and 5 bases stayed unmatched. This CDR3 region has 14 residues. DNA for the CDR3: TGTGCCATCAGCCCCCGGGACAGGGGAGAGACCCAGTACTTC. Its translation is CAISPRDRGETQYF.

V usage is TRBV9 and J usage is TRBJ2-1, with 10 nucleotides matching TRBD2. This CDR3 is built from 15 residues. V trimming: 3 bases; J trimming: 8 bases; junction bases outside the gene matches: 8. Germline V lookup: CDR1 SGDLS, CDR2 YYNGEE. CDR3 DNA: TGTGCCAGCAGCGACCAAGCGGGAGGGCCCGATGAGCAGTTCTTC. This gives the protein CASSDQAGGPDEQFF.